The 31 T cell receptor beta chains in this list originate from one sample, sequenced in a study of blood T cell repertoires in COVID-19 (dated by TCRdb to about 2020). Library generation was performed with the immunoSEQ multiplex PCR assay. The source is immuneACCESS, and TCRdb retained only in-frame sequences with V and J called. Part of the clones is not carried over; for the studies checked, unresolved V genes explain less than half of this, and the remainder is unexplained. The sample table lists 55,000 to 80,000 clones, 65% to 85% of them with a count of one. The ten largest clones take up roughly 6.7% of the sample. The sequenced sample was peripheral blood. The receptors here all came from a human donor in a cohort sampled during active COVID-19.

The chain joins TRBV7-3 to TRBJ2-1; 10 bases align to TRBD2. V dropped 4 bases and J dropped 7; count of bases not matched to a gene: 7. The CDR3 has 15 residues. Germline lookup yields CDR1 SGHTA and CDR2 FQGTGA. In DNA form, the CDR3 reads TGTGCCAGCAGCTCCCAACCGACTAGCGGGAATGAGCAGTTCTTC. Translated: CASSSQPTSGNEQFF.

The V and J genes are TRBV10-3 and TRBJ1-2, with 10 bases that match TRBD1. CDR1 is ENHRY and CDR2 is SYGVKD in the germline V gene. The CDR3 totals 13 residues. V trimming: 5 bases; J trimming: 8 bases; junction bases outside the gene matches: 5. In nucleotides, the CDR3 is TGTGCCATCAGTTGGGACAGGGGTGAAGGCTACACCTTC. It specifies CAISWDRGEGYTF.

The chain links TRBV19 to TRBJ1-2, with D possibly being TRBD1 (5 bases). The V end lost 8 bases, the J end lost 2 bases, and 9 bases lay between the germline ends. This CDR3 spans 12 amino acids. Germline CDR1 and CDR2: LNHDA and SQIVND (reference sequence). CDR3 DNA: TGTGCCAGTGTAGCAGGGAACTATGGCTACACCTTC. Its protein is CASVAGNYGYTF. The full variable domain, with the rest looked up from reference TRBV19 and TRBJ1-2, is DGGITQSPKYLFRKEGQNVTLSCEQNLNHDAMYWYRQDPGQGLRLIYYSQIVNDFQKGDIAEGYSVSREKKESFPLTVTSAQKNPTAFYLCASVAGNYGYTFGSGTRLTVV.

The rearrangement uses TRBV10-3 and TRBJ2-5, with TRBD1 matching 7 bases. This CDR3 is built from 14 residues. The trim removed 2 bases at V and 4 bases at J, leaving 4 bases unmatched. CDR1 and CDR2 from the germline V gene are ENHRY and SYGVKD. Here the CDR3 reads CAISEGQDRETQYF. The CDR3 DNA reads TGTGCCATCAGTGAGGGACAGGACAGAGAGACCCAGTACTTC.

This clone was observed a handful of times. V gene TRBV10-2 combines with J gene TRBJ2-3; the match to TRBD2 covers 11 bases. The trim removed 4 bases at V and 8 bases at J, leaving 8 bases unmatched. CDR1 is WSHSY, CDR2 SAAADI, per germline. This CDR3 region has 15 residues. The CDR3 loop reads CASSADSGGAVTQYF. For the CDR3, the DNA is TGCGCCAGCAGTGCTGATAGCGGGGGGGCAGTTACGCAGTATTTT.

CDR3 in DNA: TGCGCCAGCAGCCTAGGCTTAGCGGGGGGAATCCAAGAGACCCAGTACTTC. Translation gives CASSLGLAGGIQETQYF. The chain couples TRBV4-1 to TRBJ2-5; 10 bases line up with TRBD2. Trimming at V came to 4 bases and at J to 1 base, leaving 9 bases not matched to a gene. Germline lookup yields CDR1 MGHRA and CDR2 YSYEKL. This CDR3 has 17 amino acids.

This chain joins TRBV4-1 and TRBJ1-3; D remains unclear. V dropped 1 base and J dropped 4 bases, with 5 bases sitting between them. Looked up from germline, CDR1 is MGHRA and CDR2 is YSYEKL. This CDR3 spans 13 amino acids. CDR3 DNA: TGCGCCAGCAGCCAAGGTCCGGGAAACACCATATATTTT. This encodes CASSQGPGNTIYF.

The chain uses TRBV7-8 and TRBJ2-3; D is perhaps TRBD1 (6 bases). The CDR3 is made up of 12 amino acids. The germline CDR1 and CDR2 sequences are SGHVS and FQNEAQ. V shed 7 bases and J shed 4 bases, with 9 bases lying between them. This CDR3 reads CASTRGADTQYF. As DNA, the CDR3 is TGTGCCAGCACCAGGGGAGCAGATACGCAGTATTTT.

The chain uses TRBV15 and TRBJ2-2; TRBD1 is a possible D gene (6 bases). The CDR3 consists of 16 residues. CDR1 is LNHNV and CDR2 is YYDKDF in the germline V gene (reference sequence). Trimming removed 0 bases at V and 5 bases at J, with 13 bases between. The CDR3 DNA sequence: TGTGCCACCAGCAGAGATATGGGGGCGCGGACCGGGGAGCTGTTTTTT. As protein: CATSRDMGARTGELFF.

The J gene is TRBJ1-1, the V gene TRBV2; perhaps TRBD1 as D (6 bases). The germline V gene encodes CDR1 SNHLY and CDR2 FYNNEI. The CDR3 totals 13 residues. Trimming left V 6 bases short and J 4 bases short, with 12 bases between. CDR3 sequence (DNA): TGTGCCAGCAGGGGCAGGGGCGGCACTGAAGCTTTCTTT. This gives the protein CASRGRGGTEAFF.

This chain links TRBV6-1 with TRBJ2-7; D possibly corresponds to TRBD2 (5 bases). Germline V gene sequence: CDR1 MNHNS, CDR2 SASEGT. The CDR3 is made up of 17 amino acids. With 2 bases removed from V and 0 bases from J, the gap between germline ends came to 17 bases. This CDR3 reads CASSELGGSDSSYEQYF. Here the CDR3 DNA reads TGTGCCAGCAGTGAATTGGGTGGGAGTGATAGCTCCTACGAGCAGTACTTC.

The chain uses TRBV29-1 and TRBJ2-5; 11 bases align to TRBD2. The CDR3 contains 13 residues. Trimming cost V 1 base and J 10 bases; bases outside gene matches: 5. CDR1 is SQVTM, CDR2 ANQGSEA, per germline. The chain's CDR3 is CSVEGIAGGGQYF. In nucleotides, the CDR3 is TGCAGCGTTGAAGGAATAGCGGGAGGGGGCCAGTACTTC.

The J gene is TRBJ2-3, the V gene TRBV27, with 8 bases lining up with TRBD2. The CDR3 has 13 residues. After removal of 10 bases from V and 4 bases from J, the junction contained 7 bases not matched to a gene. Germline V CDR1 and CDR2: MNHEY, SMNVEV (reference sequence). In DNA, the CDR3 is TGTGCCACCAAGCGGGAGTCTCCAGATACGCAGTATTTT. It translates to CATKRESPDTQYF.

The CDR3 reads CASSLFATGAAIEQFF. CDR3 nucleotide sequence: TGTGCCAGCAGCTTATTTGCGACAGGGGCGGCAATTGAGCAGTTCTTC. The genes are TRBV7-7 and TRBJ2-1; 8 bases match TRBD1. The length of the CDR3 is 16 residues. With V trimmed by 2 bases and J by 9 bases, 12 bases remained unmatched. Germline V gives CDR1 SSHAT, CDR2 FNYEAQ (reference sequence).

CDR3 amino acids: CASSKREGHYEQYF. CDR3 sequence (DNA): TGTGCCAGCAGCAAGCGGGAGGGCCATTACGAGCAGTACTTC. V usage is TRBV6-6 and J usage is TRBJ2-7; 10 positions match TRBD2. V shed 6 bases and J 4 bases; nucleotides not matched to a gene: 6. CDR1 is MNHNY, CDR2 SVGAGI, per germline (reference sequence). The CDR3 is made up of 14 amino acids.

This chain connects TRBV6-6 to TRBJ2-3; 9 bases are shared with TRBD1. The V segment lost 6 bases and the J segment 6 bases; nucleotides outside the gene matches: 4. CDR1 is MNHNY, CDR2 SVGAGI, per germline (reference sequence). CDR3 length: 13 amino acids. In DNA form, the CDR3 reads TGTGCCAGCAGCCTAGACAGGGGGGATACGCAGTATTTT. The encoded protein is CASSLDRGDTQYF.

This sequence joins TRBV7-9 and TRBJ2-3; 8 bases are shared with TRBD2. This CDR3 is built from 15 residues. The germline V gene has CDR1 SEHNR and CDR2 FQNEAQ (reference sequence). V shed 5 bases, J shed 1 base, and the junction held 5 bases outside the gene matches. CDR3 nucleotide sequence: TGTGCCAGCAGCCCGCGGGGGGACCGCACAGATACGCAGTATTTT. Translated, it gives CASSPRGDRTDTQYF.

This clone was picked up one time. The genes are TRBV18 and TRBJ1-4, with D tentatively TRBD1 (5 bases). Germline V gene sequence: CDR1 KGHSH, CDR2 LQKENI. V was clipped by 6 bases and J by 8 bases, with 16 bases between them. This CDR3 is built from 14 residues. CDR3 nucleotide sequence: TGTGCCAGCTCGAAGGACATGTATAAGGAAAAACTGTTTTTT. It codes for CASSKDMYKEKLFF.

V and J are TRBV11-3 and TRBJ2-7; weak D call: TRBD1 (6 bases). The V gene lost 5 bases and the J gene lost 3 bases, with 8 bases spanning the gap. The CDR3 is 12 residues long. Germline V gene data show CDR1 as SGHNT and CDR2 as YENEEA. CDR3 region: CASSLRGYEQYF. The DNA for the CDR3 is TGTGCCAGCAGCCTCAGGGGCTACGAGCAGTACTTC.

The table lists this clone with a count of one. The V gene is TRBV5-4, the J gene TRBJ2-7; perhaps TRBD1 as D (5 bases). The CDR3 sequence is 20 residues long. Germline-derived CDR1 and CDR2 are SGHNT and YYREEE (reference sequence). V dropped 2 bases and J dropped 0 bases, with 27 bases sitting between them. The CDR3 sequence: CASSFPGLIGDSHLSYEQYF. In DNA form, the CDR3 reads TGTGCCAGCAGCTTCCCTGGGCTTATAGGTGACAGCCACCTCTCCTACGAGCAGTACTTC. Combining the CDR3 with reference TRBV5-4 and TRBJ2-7 gives the whole variable domain ETGVTQSPTHLIKTRGQQVTLRCSSQSGHNTVSWYQQALGQGPQFIFQYYREEENGRGNFPPRFSGLQFPNYSSELNVNALELDDSALYLCASSFPGLIGDSHLSYEQYFGPGTRLTVT.

The J gene is TRBJ2-7, the V gene TRBV19, with 9 bases fitting TRBD1. CDR3 length: 15 residues. Germline V gene data show CDR1 as LNHDA and CDR2 as SQIVND (reference sequence). Trimming at V came to 4 bases and at J to 2 bases, leaving 6 bases not matched to a gene. The CDR3 region has the DNA TGTGCCAGTAGTACCACCGGGACAGGGACCTACGAGCAGTACTTC. Protein: CASSTTGTGTYEQYF. The whole variable domain, filled in from reference TRBV19 and TRBJ2-7, reads DGGITQSPKYLFRKEGQNVTLSCEQNLNHDAMYWYRQDPGQGLRLIYYSQIVNDFQKGDIAEGYSVSREKKESFPLTVTSAQKNPTAFYLCASSTTGTGTYEQYFGPGTRLTVT.

The rearrangement uses TRBV9 and TRBJ2-2; TRBD1 matches 9 bases. CDR3 size: 16 residues. Trimming at V came to 4 bases and at J to 6 bases, leaving 10 bases not matched to a gene. In germline, CDR1 is SGDLS, CDR2 YYNGEE. The CDR3 here is CASSTHPGQGSGELFF. CDR3 bases: TGTGCCAGCAGCACTCACCCGGGACAGGGCTCCGGGGAGCTGTTTTTT. The full variable domain, rest sourced from reference TRBV9 and TRBJ2-2, is DSGVTQTPKHLITATGQRVTLRCSPRSGDLSVYWYQQSLDQGLQFLIQYYNGEERAKGNILERFSAQQFPDLHSELNLSSLELGDSALYFCASSTHPGQGSGELFFGEGSRLTVL.

The genes are TRBV13 and TRBJ1-3, with 9 bases lining up with TRBD1. V shed 4 bases and J 11 bases; nucleotides not matched to a gene: 3. The CDR3 spans 12 residues. CDR1 and CDR2 (germline): PRHDT, FYEKMQ (reference sequence). The CDR3 here is CASSWTGAAIYF. CDR3 nucleotides: TGTGCCAGCAGCTGGACAGGGGCTGCCATATATTTT.

The table lists this clone with a count of one. In DNA form, the CDR3 reads TGTGCCAGCAGCTTAGTGTATCGTGGCGGTACCTACCAAGAGACCCAGTACTTC. It is translated as CASSLVYRGGTYQETQYF. V and J are TRBV7-2 and TRBJ2-5; no clear D gene. The CDR3 spans 18 residues. Germline V gives CDR1 SGHTA, CDR2 FQGNSA. V was clipped by 1 base and J by 0 bases, with 18 bases between them.

The sample holds one count of this clone. The chain recombines TRBV6-5 with TRBJ1-5; TRBD1 might be the D (5 bases). Germline V gene data show CDR1 as MNHEY and CDR2 as SVGAGI. Trimming pared 6 bases from V and 3 bases from J, leaving 9 bases between. CDR3 length: 13 residues. The CDR3 DNA reads TGTGCCAGCAGAAGGACATCCAATCAGCCCCAGCATTTT. Protein sequence: CASRRTSNQPQHF.

The genes are TRBV3-1 (or the pseudogene TRBV3-2) and TRBJ2-1, with 13 nucleotides matching TRBD2. V shed 2 bases and J 15 bases; nucleotides not matched to a gene: 4. Germline V CDR1 and CDR2: LGHDT, YNNKEL (reference sequence). The CDR3 length is 13 residues. The DNA of the CDR3 is TGTGCCAGCAGCCAACGGACTAGCGGGAGTCTGTTCTTC. Residues: CASSQRTSGSLFF.

The gene calls are TRBV5-8 and TRBJ1-3; no definite D call. CDR3 length: 14 amino acids. Trimming cost V 4 bases and J 3 bases, with 11 bases left between them. Germline CDR1 and CDR2: SGHTS and YDEGEE. DNA for the CDR3: TGTGCCAGCAGCCCCGGGAAGGGTGGAAACACCATATATTTT. As protein: CASSPGKGGNTIYF. Full variable domain (outside the CDR3, taken from reference TRBV5-8 and TRBJ1-3): EAGVTQSPTHLIKTRGQQATLRCSPISGHTSVYWYQQALGLGLQFLLWYDEGEERNRGNFPPRFSGRQFPNYSSELNVNALELEDSALYLCASSPGKGGNTIYFGEGSWLTVV.

This chain connects TRBV10-3 to TRBJ2-2; a possible D gene is TRBD2 (6 bases). The length of the CDR3 is 14 residues. Trimming took 5 bases from V and 6 from J, leaving 13 bases between them. Germline CDR1 reads ENHRY; CDR2 reads SYGVKD. The CDR3 region is CAISPTGGAGELFF. For the CDR3, the DNA is TGTGCCATCAGTCCAACGGGCGGGGCCGGGGAGCTGTTTTTT.

The chain recombines TRBV3-1 (or the pseudogene TRBV3-2) with TRBJ2-2, with 8 bases that match TRBD2. The germline V gene has CDR1 LGHDT and CDR2 YNNKEL (reference sequence). Trimming cost V 4 bases and J 0 bases; bases outside gene matches: 13. The CDR3 is made up of 19 amino acids. The CDR3 loop reads CASSRRGAHSFANTGELFF. The CDR3 DNA is TGTGCCAGCAGCCGGCGGGGGGCTCACTCGTTCGCGAACACCGGGGAGCTGTTTTTT.

This chain joins TRBV7-9 and TRBJ2-1; 9 bases map to TRBD2. The CDR3 extends over 15 amino acids. CDR1 is SEHNR, CDR2 FQNEAQ, per germline (reference sequence). The J segment lost 8 bases and the V segment lost 5 bases, leaving 10 bases of the junction unmatched. The CDR3 region has the DNA TGTGCCAGCAGCCTGATCGGCGGGGGGGCCGATGAGCAGTTCTTC. Its protein is CASSLIGGGADEQFF.

The genes are TRBV3-1 (or the pseudogene TRBV3-2) and TRBJ2-6; 12 bases fit TRBD1. The junction had 4 bases not matched to a gene; V was cut back by 4 bases and J by 3 bases. CDR1 and CDR2 (germline): LGHDT, YNNKEL (reference sequence). This CDR3 has 17 amino acids. This chain's CDR3 is CASSRGTGGGGANVLTF. The CDR3 DNA is TGTGCCAGCAGCCGGGGGACAGGGGGCGGTGGGGCCAACGTCCTGACTTTC.